Below, 8 T cell receptor beta chains from the same sample are listed, as sequenced in a study of cytomegalovirus exposure and HLA in healthy donors. Researchers ran the PCR with 60 Vbeta and 13 Jbeta primers. Profiling relied on immunoSEQ multiplex PCR, and the TCRdb table lists in-frame clones only, not all of them. Of around 37,000 clones listed, just under 75% were seen once; the top ten hold 6.3%. The source material was PBMCs. All receptors come from a man aged 25-45 years in good health and CMV-seronegative.

The V and J genes are TRBV10-3 and TRBJ2-5, with 14 bases lining up with TRBD2. The better agreement between TRBJ2-7 and the DNA end casts doubt on the J call. Germline lookup yields CDR1 ENHRY and CDR2 SYGVKD. The CDR3 is 16 residues long. CDR3 loop: CAISGRLAGGLYEQYF. The CDR3 DNA is TGTGCCATCAGTGGGCGACTAGCGGGGGGGCTCTACGAGCAGTACTTC.

This clone was counted once. This sequence joins TRBV5-1 and TRBJ2-5; 13 positions agree with TRBD2. Trimming at V came to 3 bases and at J to 1 base, leaving 6 bases not matched to a gene. Germline V gives CDR1 SGHRS, CDR2 YFSETQ. The CDR3 totals 17 residues. The DNA of the CDR3 is TGCGCCAGCAGCTCAGGACTAGCGGGGGCCATCCAAGAGACCCAGTACTTC. Its translation is CASSSGLAGAIQETQYF.

The J gene is TRBJ2-3, the V gene TRBV7-3; TRBD2 matches at 13 bases. After removal of 5 bases from V and 3 bases from J, the junction contained 5 bases not matched to a gene. Germline V CDR1 and CDR2: SGHTA, FQGTGA. The CDR3 contains 16 residues. The CDR3, as DNA: TGTGCCAGCAGCCCCTCACTAGCGGGGGGGACAGATACGCAGTATTTT. Translation gives CASSPSLAGGTDTQYF.

This clone occurred a few times. V is TRBV6-5 and J is TRBJ1-1; D remains unclear. Germline assignment: CDR1 MNHEY and CDR2 SVGAGI. With 3 bases removed from V and 6 bases from J, the gap between germline ends came to 14 bases. The CDR3 extends over 14 amino acids. The CDR3 is CASSYRVFGAEAFF. DNA of the CDR3: TGTGCCAGCAGTTATAGGGTCTTCGGGGCTGAAGCTTTCTTT.

The chain couples TRBV29-1 to TRBJ1-1; TRBD1 might be the D (6 bases). V was clipped by 7 bases and J by 4 bases, with 19 bases between them. Germline assignment: CDR1 SQVTM and CDR2 ANQGSEA. The CDR3 runs to 14 residues. The CDR3 protein is CSARDTPVGTEAFF. In DNA, the CDR3 is TGCAGCGCACGGGACACCCCAGTAGGCACTGAAGCTTTCTTT.

This clone has a single count. An end of the junction does not agree with germline; a read error may underlie this. The V gene is TRBV25-1, the J gene TRBJ2-1, with 7 bases matching TRBD2. This CDR3 has 15 amino acids. CDR1 is MGHDK and CDR2 is SYGVNS in the germline V gene. CDR3 in DNA: TGTGCCGGCAGCAAAGCGGGGAGCTCCTACAATGAGCAGTTCTTC. Amino acids: CAGSKAGSSYNEQFF.

The chain carries TRBV28 and TRBJ1-5, with 10 bases aligning to TRBD1. The CDR3 sequence is 16 residues long. CDR1 MDHEN and CDR2 SYDVKM come from the germline V gene. Trimming removed 3 bases from V and 5 bases from J; junction bases left unmatched: 7. The CDR3 DNA reads TGTGCCAGCAGTTTTGGGGGACAGGGGATCTATCAGCCCCAGCATTTT. It is translated as CASSFGGQGIYQPQHF.

The rearrangement links TRBV7-8 to TRBJ1-5; possible D gene TRBD1, 5 bases. The CDR3 is 15 residues long. The germline CDR1 and CDR2 sequences are SGHVS and FQNEAQ. The V gene lost 5 bases and the J gene lost 6 bases, with 17 bases spanning the gap. The CDR3 sequence is CASSNAGFVIQPQHF. CDR3 coding DNA: TGTGCCAGCAGCAACGCAGGGTTTGTTATTCAGCCCCAGCATTTT.